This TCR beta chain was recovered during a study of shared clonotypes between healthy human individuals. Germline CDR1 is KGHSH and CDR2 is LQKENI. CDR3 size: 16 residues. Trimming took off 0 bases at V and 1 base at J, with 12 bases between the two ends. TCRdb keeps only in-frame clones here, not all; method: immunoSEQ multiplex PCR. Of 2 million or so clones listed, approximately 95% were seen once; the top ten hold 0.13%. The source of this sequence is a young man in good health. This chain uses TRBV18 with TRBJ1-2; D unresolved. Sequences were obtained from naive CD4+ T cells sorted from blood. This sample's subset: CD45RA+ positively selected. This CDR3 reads CASSPPAAAINYGYTF. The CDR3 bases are TGTGCCAGCTCACCACCGGCGGCAGCAATTAACTATGGCTACACCTTC.